Listed here are 7 T cell receptor beta chains from one sample, sequenced in a study of molecular identifiers for immune sequencing clone quantification. TCRdb fed the PCR reads into MiXCR, producing one record per CDR3 protein. The sample consists of about 97,000 distinct CDR3 sequences, less than 25% of them appearing once. Input material: naive CD8+ T cells from blood, with Jurkat cell RNA spiked in. Subset here: FACS-sorted CD8+CD4-CCR7+CD45RA+ naive T cells. Receptor source: a human donor in good health. Some libraries in this study had Jurkat cell RNA spiked in.

At least ten counts were recorded for this clonotype. The rearrangement joins TRBV14 to TRBJ2-7; TRBD2 agrees at 9 bases. After removal of 2 bases from V and 7 bases from J, the junction contained 6 bases not matched to a gene. The CDR3 contains 14 residues. The germline V gene has CDR1 SGHDN and CDR2 FVKESK. The CDR3 loop reads CASSQLAGVREQYF. The CDR3 DNA reads TGTGCCAGCAGCCAATTAGCGGGAGTACGAGAGCAGTACTTC.

This clonotype was counted ten times or more. The CDR3 coding sequence is TGTGCCAGCAGTTACTCTATCGGACAGACCACAGATACGCAGTATTTT. It encodes CASSYSIGQTTDTQYF. The rearrangement links TRBV6-2 or TRBV6-3 to TRBJ2-3, with a possible D match to TRBD1 (6 bases). In germline, CDR1 is MNHEY, CDR2 SVGEGT. V was cut by 0 bases and J by 2 bases, with 12 bases left in between. This CDR3 comprises 16 residues.

This clonotype appeared a few times. V gene TRBV19 combines with J gene TRBJ1-6; D is uncertain. The germline V gene has CDR1 LNHDA and CDR2 SQIVND (reference sequence). V lost 5 bases and J 9 bases, leaving 11 bases between the germline ends. This CDR3 has 13 residues. DNA of the CDR3: TGTGCCAGTAGTCCCGGGGTGAGTTCACCCCTCCACTTT. This codes for CASSPGVSSPLHF. Combining the CDR3 with reference TRBV19 and TRBJ1-6 gives the whole variable domain DGGITQSPKYLFRKEGQNVTLSCEQNLNHDAMYWYRQDPGQGLRLIYYSQIVNDFQKGDIAEGYSVSREKKESFPLTVTSAQKNPTAFYLCASSPGVSSPLHFGNGTRLTVT.

The chain links TRBV30 to TRBJ2-7; D is uncertain. Trimming took 5 bases from V and 0 from J, leaving 8 bases between them. The germline CDR1 and CDR2 sequences are GTSNPN and SVGIG (reference sequence). This CDR3 spans 12 amino acids. The CDR3 DNA follows: TGTGCCTGGGGACCAGTCTCCTACGAGCAGTACTTC. Translation: CAWGPVSYEQYF.

In its sample, this clonotype was seen many times. One end of the junction varies from germline; a read error may be responsible. The chain links TRBV7-9 to TRBJ2-3; no definite D call. From germline, CDR1 is SEHNR and CDR2 FQNEAQ (reference sequence). The CDR3 spans 15 residues. The DNA of the CDR3 is TGTGCCAGCAGTTTAGGGCCACATAGCACAGATACGCAGTATTTT. The encoded protein is CASSLGPHSTDTQYF.

In this sample, this clonotype turned up many times. The genes are TRBV3-1 and TRBJ2-5; TRBD2 aligns across 12 bases. The germline V gene has CDR1 LGHDT and CDR2 YNNKEL (reference sequence). J lost 3 bases, V lost 7 bases, and 9 bases had no gene match. The length of the CDR3 is 16 residues. CDR3 sequence: CASMPGLAGPKETQYF. The CDR3 DNA is TGTGCCAGCATGCCTGGACTAGCGGGGCCAAAAGAGACCCAGTACTTC.

This clonotype has more than one count but fewer than ten. This sequence joins TRBV4-1 and TRBJ2-1; TRBD1 is a possible D gene (6 bases). Per the germline V gene, CDR1 is MGHRA and CDR2 is YSYEKL. The CDR3 totals 15 residues. Trimming took off 0 bases at V and 3 bases at J, with 9 bases between the two ends. CDR3 coding DNA: TGCGCCAGCAGCCAAGAGCAGGGGAGCTACAATGAGCAGTTCTTC. Amino acids: CASSQEQGSYNEQFF.